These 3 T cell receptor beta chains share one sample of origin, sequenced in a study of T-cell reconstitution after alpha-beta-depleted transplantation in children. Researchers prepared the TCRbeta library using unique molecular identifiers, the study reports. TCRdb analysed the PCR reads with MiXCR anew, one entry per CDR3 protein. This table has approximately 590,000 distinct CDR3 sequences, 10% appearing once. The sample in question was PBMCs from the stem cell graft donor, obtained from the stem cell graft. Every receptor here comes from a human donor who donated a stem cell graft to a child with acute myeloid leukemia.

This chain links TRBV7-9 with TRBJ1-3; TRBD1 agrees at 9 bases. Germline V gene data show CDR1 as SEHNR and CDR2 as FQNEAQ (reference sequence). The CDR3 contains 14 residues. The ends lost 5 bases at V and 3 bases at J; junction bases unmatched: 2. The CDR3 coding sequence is TGTGCCAGCAGCCGGACAGGGGATGGAAACACCATATATTTT. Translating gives CASSRTGDGNTIYF.

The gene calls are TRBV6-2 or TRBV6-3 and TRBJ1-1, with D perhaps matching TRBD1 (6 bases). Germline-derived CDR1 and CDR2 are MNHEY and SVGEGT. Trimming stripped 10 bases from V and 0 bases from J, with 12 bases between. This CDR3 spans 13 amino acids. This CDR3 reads CATEGVMNTEAFF. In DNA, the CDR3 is TGTGCCACGGAGGGGGTCATGAACACTGAAGCTTTCTTT.

The CDR3 bases are TGTGCCACCAGCAGAGAGGGGATAGATAATTCACCCCTCCACTTT. Translating gives CATSREGIDNSPLHF. The chain employs TRBV15 and TRBJ1-6, with unresolved D. V was cut by 0 bases and J by 5 bases, with 8 bases left in between. Germline-derived CDR1 and CDR2 are LNHNV and YYDKDF (reference sequence). CDR3 length: 15 residues.